A single sample is the source of the 15 T cell receptor beta chains below, sequenced in a study of OX40 agonist ivuxolimab in advanced cancers. Clones were sequenced by immunoSEQ multiplex PCR, and TCRdb holds only the in-frame ones, with some missing. The sample holds 45,000 to 55,000 clones; about 83% are singletons and the top ten take over 1%. The sample consisted of CD4+ or CD8+ T cells sorted from blood, taken in a trial of the OX40 agonist ivuxolimab. These TCRs come from an adult with an advanced solid tumor such as melanoma, head and neck, liver or kidney cancer.

This clone is medium-sized (0.01 to 0.1%) by share. The genes are TRBV9 and TRBJ2-3; 9 bases fit TRBD2. V trimming: 3 bases; J trimming: 6 bases; junction bases outside the gene matches: 8. CDR1 and CDR2 (germline): SGDLS, YYNGEE. CDR3 length: 15 residues. The CDR3 loop is CASSATSGVGDTQYF. For the CDR3, the DNA is TGTGCCAGCAGCGCGACTAGCGGAGTTGGGGATACGCAGTATTTT. The whole variable domain, remainder taken from reference TRBV9 and TRBJ2-3, is DSGVTQTPKHLITATGQRVTLRCSPRSGDLSVYWYQQSLDQGLQFLIQYYNGEERAKGNILERFSAQQFPDLHSELNLSSLELGDSALYFCASSATSGVGDTQYFGPGTRLTVL.

V is TRBV7-2 and J is TRBJ1-5; the D gene is possibly TRBD1 (5 bases). Germline-derived CDR1 and CDR2 are SGHTA and FQGNSA. The CDR3 length is 16 residues. Trimming removed 1 base at V and 3 bases at J, with 13 bases between. The CDR3 loop is CASSLVGGGANQPQHF. In DNA, the CDR3 is TGTGCCAGCAGCTTAGTGGGCGGGGGAGCCAATCAGCCCCAGCATTTT.

The table lists this clone with a count of one. The chain uses TRBV13 and TRBJ1-1; D is unclear. The V gene's germline CDR1 is PRHDT and CDR2 FYEKMQ (reference sequence). The CDR3 length is 14 residues. Trimming stripped 3 bases from V and 8 bases from J, with 16 bases between. CDR3 bases: TGTGCCAGCAGCTTCGGCTCTAATACGGCCGAAGCTTTCTTT. This codes for CASSFGSNTAEAFF.

In this sample, this clone turned up a few times. The chain employs TRBV30 and TRBJ1-4; D gene uncertain. Trimming shortened V by 4 bases and J by 2 bases, and 8 bases separated the two germline ends. The CDR3 length is 13 residues. Germline-derived CDR1 and CDR2 are GTSNPN and SVGIG (reference sequence). The DNA of the CDR3 is TGTGCCTGGACCCGAGGGACTAATGAAAAACTGTTTTTT. Its translation: CAWTRGTNEKLFF.

This clone has only a few counts. The V gene is TRBV6-5, the J gene TRBJ1-1; 9 bases line up with TRBD1. Germline assignment: CDR1 MNHEY and CDR2 SVGAGI. The CDR3 spans 15 residues. J gave up 6 bases and V 6 bases, and 11 bases lay outside the gene matches. CDR3 sequence: CASRSSGTGRSEAFF. The CDR3 nucleotides are TGTGCCAGCAGGTCCTCCGGGACAGGGAGGTCTGAAGCTTTCTTT.

The chain carries TRBV18 and TRBJ1-2; TRBD1 matches at 11 bases. This CDR3 has 22 amino acids. CDR1 and CDR2 (germline): KGHSH, LQKENI. Trimming cost V 2 bases and J 2 bases; bases outside gene matches: 22. The CDR3 here is CASSPTPGTGGKGEGPNYGYTF. The CDR3 DNA reads as TGTGCCAGCTCACCAACCCCCGGGACAGGGGGGAAGGGTGAAGGCCCAAACTATGGCTACACCTTC.

The sample holds one count of this clone. The V call is TRBV29-1, the J call TRBJ2-1; 10 bases are a match to TRBD1. Trimming removed 6 bases from V and 3 bases from J; junction bases left unmatched: 2. Germline CDR1 SQVTM, CDR2 ANQGSEA. CDR3 length: 13 amino acids. This chain's CDR3 is CSVWDRGYNEQFF. Here the CDR3 DNA reads TGCAGCGTGTGGGACAGGGGCTACAATGAGCAGTTCTTC.

This clone is a singleton in its sample. This chain connects TRBV11-1 to TRBJ2-5; 10 positions match TRBD1. The junction had 7 bases not matched to a gene; V was cut back by 6 bases and J by 3 bases. CDR1 and CDR2 from the germline V gene are SGHAT and FQDESV (reference sequence). This CDR3 spans 15 amino acids. The CDR3 sequence is CASSLDRGQEETQYF. In nucleotides, the CDR3 is TGTGCCAGCAGTCTCGACAGGGGGCAGGAAGAGACCCAGTACTTC. Complete variable domain (other parts from reference TRBV11-1 and TRBJ2-5): EAEVAQSPRYKITEKSQAVAFWCDPISGHATLYWYRQILGQGPELLVQFQDESVVDDSQLPKDRFSAERLKGVDSTLKIQPAELGDSAMYLCASSLDRGQEETQYFGPGTRLLVL.

The chain uses TRBV11-2 and TRBJ1-6; perhaps TRBD1 as D (5 bases). Trimming removed 6 bases at V and 4 bases at J, with 7 bases between. The CDR3 extends over 13 amino acids. Germline assignment: CDR1 SGHAT and CDR2 FQNNGV. CDR3 sequence (DNA): TGTGCCAGCAGAACAGGTTATAATTCACCCCTCCACTTT. Translated, it gives CASRTGYNSPLHF.

The rearrangement uses TRBV10-3 and TRBJ2-7, with TRBD1 as a possible D gene (5 bases). The germline CDR1 and CDR2 sequences are ENHRY and SYGVKD. The CDR3 totals 13 residues. The V end was cut by 7 bases, the J end by 5 bases, with 15 bases between. CDR3 DNA: TGTGCCATCATGGCCTTGCAGGGCCACGAGCAGTACTTC. It codes for CAIMALQGHEQYF.

Concerning this clone: Its ends do not fully match the called genes, so a read error is possible. V usage is TRBV7-8 and J usage is TRBJ1-2, with TRBD1 matching over 7 bases. The germline CDR1 and CDR2 sequences are SGHVS and FQNEAQ. This CDR3 is 14 amino acids long. CDR3 coding DNA: TGTGCCAGCAGCCCAGGGTTCGGGACAGTCAGAAGAGCCTTC. This codes for CASSPGFGTVRRAF.

This clone was counted a few times. The V call is TRBV6-6, the J call TRBJ1-1; D not resolved. Germline CDR1 and CDR2: MNHNY and SVGAGI (reference sequence). The CDR3 loop spans 15 amino acids. V was trimmed by 6 bases and J by 2 bases, leaving 16 bases between them. CDR3 protein: CASRLEFDGNTEAFF. In DNA form, the CDR3 reads TGTGCCAGCAGGCTAGAGTTTGACGGCAACACTGAAGCTTTCTTT.

The V call is TRBV11-2, the J call TRBJ1-4; the D gene is possibly TRBD1 (5 bases). This CDR3 is built from 15 residues. Germline values: CDR1 SGHAT, CDR2 FQNNGV. V lost 0 bases to trimming and J lost 8 bases, with 13 bases between them. Written as DNA, the CDR3 is TGTGCCAGCAGCTTAGATAGTAGGGGTTGGGAAAAACTGTTTTTT. This gives the protein CASSLDSRGWEKLFF.

The rearrangement uses TRBV19 and TRBJ1-1, with a tentative D call TRBD1 (6 bases). Trimming stripped 2 bases from V and 1 base from J, with 8 bases between. CDR1 LNHDA and CDR2 SQIVND come from the germline V gene (reference sequence). CDR3 length: 14 amino acids. In nucleotides, the CDR3 is TGTGCCAGTAGTATAATGGACAGGAACACTGAAGCTTTCTTT. Translated: CASSIMDRNTEAFF.

Regarding this clone: Other DNA variants within this sample encode the same CDR3. The chain is built from TRBV5-1 and TRBJ1-5; D gene ambiguous. This CDR3 comprises 15 residues. The V gene's germline CDR1 is SGHRS and CDR2 YFSETQ. V dropped 0 bases and J dropped 1 base, with 8 bases sitting between them. CDR3 sequence reads: CASSLGGSSNQPQHF. CDR3 bases: TGCGCCAGCAGCTTGGGTGGGTCGAGCAATCAGCCCCAGCATTTT.